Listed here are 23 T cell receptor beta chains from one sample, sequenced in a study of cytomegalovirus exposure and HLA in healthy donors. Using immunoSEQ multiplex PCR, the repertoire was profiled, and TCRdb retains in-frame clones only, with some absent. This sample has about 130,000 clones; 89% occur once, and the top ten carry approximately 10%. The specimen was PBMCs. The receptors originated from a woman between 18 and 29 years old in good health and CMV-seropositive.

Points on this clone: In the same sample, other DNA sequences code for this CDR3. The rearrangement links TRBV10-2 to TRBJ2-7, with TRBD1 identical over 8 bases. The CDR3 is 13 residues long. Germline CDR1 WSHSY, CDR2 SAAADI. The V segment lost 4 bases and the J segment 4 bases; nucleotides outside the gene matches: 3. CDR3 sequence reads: CASSADRAYEQYF. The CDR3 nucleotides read TGCGCCAGCAGTGCGGACAGGGCATACGAGCAGTACTTC.

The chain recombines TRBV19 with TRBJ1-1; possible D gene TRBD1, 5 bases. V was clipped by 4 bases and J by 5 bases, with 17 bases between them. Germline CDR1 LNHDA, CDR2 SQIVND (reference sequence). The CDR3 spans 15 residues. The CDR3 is CASSTPGGVRTEAFF. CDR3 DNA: TGTGCCAGTAGTACCCCGGGGGGAGTGAGGACTGAAGCTTTCTTT.

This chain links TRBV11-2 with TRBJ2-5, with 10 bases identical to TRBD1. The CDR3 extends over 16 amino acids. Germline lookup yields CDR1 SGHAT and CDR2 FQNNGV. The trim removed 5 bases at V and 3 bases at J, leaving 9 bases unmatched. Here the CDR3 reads CASSHAYGQGEETQYF. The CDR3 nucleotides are TGTGCCAGCAGCCACGCCTACGGACAGGGGGAAGAGACCCAGTACTTC.

CDR3 in DNA: TGTGCCAGCAGACAGGGGAAGGAGAAGTATGGCTACACCTTC. Protein product: CASRQGKEKYGYTF. J is TRBJ1-2 and V is TRBV6-5; 7 bases agree with TRBD1. The CDR3 contains 14 residues. Losses at the gene ends were 6 bases for V and 5 bases for J; bases not matched to a gene: 9. Germline V gene sequence: CDR1 MNHEY, CDR2 SVGAGI.

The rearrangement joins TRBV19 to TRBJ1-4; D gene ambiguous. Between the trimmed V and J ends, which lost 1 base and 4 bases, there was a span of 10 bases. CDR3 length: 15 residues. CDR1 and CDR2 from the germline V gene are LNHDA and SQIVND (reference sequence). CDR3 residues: CASSIVSGINEKLFF. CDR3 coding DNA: TGTGCCAGTAGTATAGTGTCGGGGATTAATGAAAAACTGTTTTTT.

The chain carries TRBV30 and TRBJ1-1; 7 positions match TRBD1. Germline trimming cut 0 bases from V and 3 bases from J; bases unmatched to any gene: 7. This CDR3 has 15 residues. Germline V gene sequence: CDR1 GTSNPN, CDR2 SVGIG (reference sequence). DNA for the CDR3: TGTGCCTGGAGTGTACTTGGGACAGATTACACTGAAGCTTTCTTT. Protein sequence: CAWSVLGTDYTEAFF.

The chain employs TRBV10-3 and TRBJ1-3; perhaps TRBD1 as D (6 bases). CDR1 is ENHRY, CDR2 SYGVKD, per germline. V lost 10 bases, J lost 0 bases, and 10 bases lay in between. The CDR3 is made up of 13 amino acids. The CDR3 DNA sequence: TGTGCCACACAACAGGGCTCTGGAAACACCATATATTTT. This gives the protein CATQQGSGNTIYF.

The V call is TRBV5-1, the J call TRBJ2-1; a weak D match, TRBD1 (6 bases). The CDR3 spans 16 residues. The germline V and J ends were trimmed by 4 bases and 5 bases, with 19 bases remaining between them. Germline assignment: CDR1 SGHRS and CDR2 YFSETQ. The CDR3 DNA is TGCGCCAGCAGCCCCTTAGGGACACCCTCACACAATGAGCAGTTCTTC. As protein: CASSPLGTPSHNEQFF.

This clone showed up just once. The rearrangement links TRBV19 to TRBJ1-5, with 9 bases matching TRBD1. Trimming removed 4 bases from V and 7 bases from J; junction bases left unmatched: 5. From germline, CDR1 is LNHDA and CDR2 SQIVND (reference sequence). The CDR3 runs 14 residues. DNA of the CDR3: TGTGCCAGTAGTACCCGGACAGGGGAGCAGCCCCAGCATTTT. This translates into CASSTRTGEQPQHF.

CDR3 in amino acids: CASSLGVGDSYEQYF. DNA of the CDR3: TGTGCCAGCAGCTTAGGCGTCGGGGATTCCTACGAGCAGTACTTC. The chain combines TRBV13 with TRBJ2-7, with a possible D match to TRBD2 (5 bases). Germline lookup yields CDR1 PRHDT and CDR2 FYEKMQ (reference sequence). V dropped 0 bases and J dropped 1 base, with 10 bases sitting between them. CDR3 length: 15 amino acids.

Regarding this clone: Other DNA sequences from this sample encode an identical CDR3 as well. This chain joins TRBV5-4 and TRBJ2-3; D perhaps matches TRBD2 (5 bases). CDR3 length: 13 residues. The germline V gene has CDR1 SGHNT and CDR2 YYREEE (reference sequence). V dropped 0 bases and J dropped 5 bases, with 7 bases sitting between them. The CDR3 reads CASSLAGGDTQYF. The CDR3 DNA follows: TGTGCCAGCAGCTTGGCCGGAGGAGATACGCAGTATTTT.

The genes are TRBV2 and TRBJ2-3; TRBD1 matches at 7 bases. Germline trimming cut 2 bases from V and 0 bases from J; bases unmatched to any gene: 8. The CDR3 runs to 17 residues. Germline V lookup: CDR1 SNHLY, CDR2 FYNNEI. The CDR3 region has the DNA TGTGCCAGCAGTGAATGGCCGACAGGGAGAAGCACAGATACGCAGTATTTT. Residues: CASSEWPTGRSTDTQYF.

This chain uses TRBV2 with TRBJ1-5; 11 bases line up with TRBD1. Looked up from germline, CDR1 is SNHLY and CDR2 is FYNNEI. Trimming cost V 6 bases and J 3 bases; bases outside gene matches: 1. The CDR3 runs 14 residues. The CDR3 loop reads CASRDRGLNQPQHF. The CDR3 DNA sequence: TGTGCCAGCAGGGACAGGGGGCTCAATCAGCCCCAGCATTTT.

The CDR3 nucleotides read TGTGCCAGCAGTCTGGGGAGTCTTTTAAACACTGAAGCTTTCTTT. Encoded protein: CASSLGSLLNTEAFF. The rearrangement joins TRBV28 to TRBJ1-1; D call uncertain. Trimming stripped 5 bases from V and 2 bases from J, with 15 bases between. CDR3 length equals 15 residues. Germline lookup yields CDR1 MDHEN and CDR2 SYDVKM.

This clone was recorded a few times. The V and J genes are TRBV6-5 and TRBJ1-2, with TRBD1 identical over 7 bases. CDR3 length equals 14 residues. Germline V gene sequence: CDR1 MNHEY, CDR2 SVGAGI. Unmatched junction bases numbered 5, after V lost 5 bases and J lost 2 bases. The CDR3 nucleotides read TGTGCCAGCAGTAAGCCGACAGGGAACTATGGCTACACCTTC. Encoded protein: CASSKPTGNYGYTF.

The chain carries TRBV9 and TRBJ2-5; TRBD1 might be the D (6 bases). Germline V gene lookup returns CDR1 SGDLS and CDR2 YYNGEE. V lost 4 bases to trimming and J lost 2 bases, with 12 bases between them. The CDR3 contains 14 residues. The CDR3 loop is CASSRTAPQETQYF. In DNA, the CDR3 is TGTGCCAGCAGCCGGACAGCGCCTCAAGAGACCCAGTACTTC.

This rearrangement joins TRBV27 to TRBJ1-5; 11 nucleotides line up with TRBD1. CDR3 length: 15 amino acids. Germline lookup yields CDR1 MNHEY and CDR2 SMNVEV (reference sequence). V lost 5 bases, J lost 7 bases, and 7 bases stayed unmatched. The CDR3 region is CASSVPGQGDQPQHF. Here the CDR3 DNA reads TGTGCCAGCAGTGTTCCGGGACAGGGGGACCAGCCCCAGCATTTT.

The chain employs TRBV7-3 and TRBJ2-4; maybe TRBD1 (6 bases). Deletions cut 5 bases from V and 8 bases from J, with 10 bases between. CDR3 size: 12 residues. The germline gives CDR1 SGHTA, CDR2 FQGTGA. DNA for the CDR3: TGTGCCAGCAGCCAACAGGGAGACATTCAGTACTTC. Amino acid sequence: CASSQQGDIQYF.

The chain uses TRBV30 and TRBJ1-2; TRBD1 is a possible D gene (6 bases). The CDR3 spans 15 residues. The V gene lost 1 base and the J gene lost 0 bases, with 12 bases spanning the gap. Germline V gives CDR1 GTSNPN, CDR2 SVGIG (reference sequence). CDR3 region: CAWSDGQHANYGYTF. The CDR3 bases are TGTGCCTGGAGTGATGGACAGCATGCTAACTATGGCTACACCTTC. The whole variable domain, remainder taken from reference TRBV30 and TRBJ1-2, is SQTIHQWPATLVQPVGSPLSLECTVEGTSNPNLYWYRQAAGRGLQLLFYSVGIGQISSEVPQNLSASRPQDRQFILSSKKLLLSDSGFYLCAWSDGQHANYGYTFGSGTRLTVV.

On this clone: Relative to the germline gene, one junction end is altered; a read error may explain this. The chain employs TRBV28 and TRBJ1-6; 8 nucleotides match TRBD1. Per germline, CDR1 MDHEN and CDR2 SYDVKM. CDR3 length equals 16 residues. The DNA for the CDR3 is TGTGCCAGCAGTTTAGCATTCAGGGGGCGCTTATCACCCCTCCGCTTT. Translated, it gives CASSLAFRGRLSPLRF.

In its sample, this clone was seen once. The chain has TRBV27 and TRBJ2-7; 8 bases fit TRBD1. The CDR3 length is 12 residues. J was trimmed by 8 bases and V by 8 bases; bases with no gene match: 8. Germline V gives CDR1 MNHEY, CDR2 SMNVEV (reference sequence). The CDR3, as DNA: TGTGCCAGCGGGGGACAGGCCTCTCAGCAGTACTTC. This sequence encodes CASGGQASQQYF.

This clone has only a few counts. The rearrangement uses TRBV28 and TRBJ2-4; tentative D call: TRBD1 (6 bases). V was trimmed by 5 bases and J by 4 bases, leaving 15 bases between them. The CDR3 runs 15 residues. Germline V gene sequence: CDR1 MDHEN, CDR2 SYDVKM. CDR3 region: CASSPHTGTKNIQYF. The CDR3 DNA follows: TGTGCCAGCAGTCCACACACGGGGACAAAAAACATTCAGTACTTC.

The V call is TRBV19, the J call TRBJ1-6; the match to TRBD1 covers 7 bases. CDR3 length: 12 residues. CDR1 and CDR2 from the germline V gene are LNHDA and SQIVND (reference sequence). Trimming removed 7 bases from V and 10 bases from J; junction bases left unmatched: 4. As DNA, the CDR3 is TGTGCCAGTAACGACAGGGACTCACCCCTCCACTTT. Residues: CASNDRDSPLHF.